This TCR beta chain is from a study of blood T cell repertoires in COVID-19. Profiling relied on immunoSEQ multiplex PCR, and the TCRdb table lists in-frame clones only, not all of them. The sample includes 200,000 to 250,000 clones, more than 85% of them seen just once. Between the trimmed V and J ends, which lost 4 bases and 4 bases, there was a span of 19 bases. The CDR3 has 17 residues. CDR1 and CDR2 from the germline V gene are MDHEN and SYDVKM. Sequenced material: peripheral blood. This chain links TRBV28 with TRBJ2-2; maybe TRBD2 (5 bases). This receptor was taken from a woman aged 45-60 years with COVID-19, enrolled during active disease. The CDR3 DNA follows: TGTGCCAGCAGTTCAGTTTTTCCAGGACTCAGCACCGGGGAGCTGTTTTTT. Residues: CASSSVFPGLSTGELFF.